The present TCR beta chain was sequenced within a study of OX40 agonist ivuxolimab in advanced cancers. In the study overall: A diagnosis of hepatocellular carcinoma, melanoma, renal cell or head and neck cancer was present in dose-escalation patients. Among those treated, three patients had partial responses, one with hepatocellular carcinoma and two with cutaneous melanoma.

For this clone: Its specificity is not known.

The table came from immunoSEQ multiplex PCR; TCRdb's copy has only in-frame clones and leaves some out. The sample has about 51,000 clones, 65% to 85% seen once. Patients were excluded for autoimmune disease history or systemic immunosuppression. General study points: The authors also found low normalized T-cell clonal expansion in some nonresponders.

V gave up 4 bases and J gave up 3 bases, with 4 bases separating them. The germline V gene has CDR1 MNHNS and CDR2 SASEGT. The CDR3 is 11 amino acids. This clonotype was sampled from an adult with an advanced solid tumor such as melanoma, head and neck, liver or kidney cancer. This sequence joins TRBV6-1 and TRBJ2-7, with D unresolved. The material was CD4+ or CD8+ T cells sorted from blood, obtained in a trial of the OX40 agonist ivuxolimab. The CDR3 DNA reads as TGTGCCAGCAGTGGACACTACGAGCAGTACTTC. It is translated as CASSGHYEQYF.